These 8 T cell receptor beta chains came from one sample sequenced in a study of cytomegalovirus exposure and HLA in healthy donors. PCR employed 60 Vbeta and 13 Jbeta primers. Method: immunoSEQ multiplex PCR; TCRdb's copy keeps in-frame clones and lacks some. This table has 140,000 or so clones, 61% appearing once. Sequencing was done on a sample of PBMCs. The receptors were gathered from a male donor in good health and CMV-seronegative.

This clone showed up just a few times. The V and J genes are TRBV2 and TRBJ1-4, with TRBD1 identical over 9 bases. V lost 6 bases, J lost 0 bases, and 5 bases stayed unmatched. Germline V gene sequence: CDR1 SNHLY, CDR2 FYNNEI. The CDR3 runs to 16 residues. The CDR3 reads CASSKQGATTNEKLFF. The CDR3 DNA reads as TGTGCCAGCAGCAAACAGGGGGCAACAACTAATGAAAAACTGTTTTTT.

This clone has just a few counts. The J gene is TRBJ2-1, the V gene TRBV9; D perhaps matches TRBD2 (5 bases). The length of the CDR3 is 15 residues. V was clipped by 0 bases and J by 9 bases, with 16 bases between them. In germline, CDR1 is SGDLS, CDR2 YYNGEE. This CDR3 reads CASSVVIGLEGEQFF. The CDR3 DNA sequence: TGTGCCAGCAGCGTAGTGATCGGGCTAGAGGGTGAGCAGTTCTTC. Looking up the rest from reference TRBV9 and TRBJ2-1 gives the full variable domain: DSGVTQTPKHLITATGQRVTLRCSPRSGDLSVYWYQQSLDQGLQFLIQYYNGEERAKGNILERFSAQQFPDLHSELNLSSLELGDSALYFCASSVVIGLEGEQFFGPGTRLTVL.

The chain carries TRBV5-8 and TRBJ2-5; a possible D gene is TRBD1 (6 bases). Between the trimmed V and J ends, which lost 8 bases and 1 base, there was a span of 15 bases. This CDR3 has 14 residues. Germline V lookup: CDR1 SGHTS, CDR2 YDEGEE. The CDR3 sequence is CASLRGISQETQYF. DNA for the CDR3: TGTGCCAGTCTCAGGGGAATCTCCCAAGAGACCCAGTACTTC.

This sequence joins TRBV5-4 and TRBJ1-2, with TRBD1 identical over 8 bases. CDR3 length equals 15 residues. Germline V gene lookup returns CDR1 SGHNT and CDR2 YYREEE (reference sequence). With 4 bases clipped from V and 7 bases from J, the junction kept 12 bases outside the gene matches. This chain's CDR3 is CASSLTGGAISGYTF. For the CDR3, the DNA is TGTGCCAGCAGCCTTACAGGGGGGGCAATATCTGGCTACACCTTC.

The chain has TRBV7-3 and TRBJ1-6; TRBD1 agrees at 7 bases. CDR3 length: 15 amino acids. With V trimmed by 6 bases and J by 5 bases, 7 bases remained unmatched. Germline assignment: CDR1 SGHTA and CDR2 FQGTGA. The CDR3: CASSVSGGNNSPLHF. The CDR3 region has the DNA TGTGCCAGCAGTGTTTCAGGGGGTAATAATTCACCCCTCCACTTT.

The V call is TRBV9, the J call TRBJ2-5, with 8 bases matching TRBD2. CDR1 SGDLS and CDR2 YYNGEE come from the germline V gene. V was pared by 0 bases and J by 2 bases, with 3 bases of the junction left unmatched. This CDR3 spans 15 amino acids. This CDR3 reads CASSVAASGQETQYF. CDR3 bases: TGTGCCAGCAGCGTAGCGGCTAGCGGGCAAGAGACCCAGTACTTC. The complete variable domain, with remaining parts taken from reference TRBV9 and TRBJ2-5, reads DSGVTQTPKHLITATGQRVTLRCSPRSGDLSVYWYQQSLDQGLQFLIQYYNGEERAKGNILERFSAQQFPDLHSELNLSSLELGDSALYFCASSVAASGQETQYFGPGTRLLVL.

This clone was observed a handful of times. The chain joins TRBV28 to TRBJ2-5, with D possibly being TRBD1 (5 bases). In germline, CDR1 is MDHEN, CDR2 SYDVKM. The length of the CDR3 is 13 residues. V was clipped by 6 bases and J by 4 bases, with 12 bases between them. The CDR3 bases are TGTGCCAGCAGCACAGGCCGCTTAGAGACCCAGTACTTC. Its translation: CASSTGRLETQYF.

As regards this clone: One end of the junction fails to match germline, which may point to a read error. This chain connects TRBV7-9 to TRBJ2-3; a possible D gene is TRBD2 (5 bases). Germline values: CDR1 SEHNR, CDR2 FQNEAQ (reference sequence). CDR3 size: 15 residues. CDR3 protein: CSSSSDWPSTDTQYF. The CDR3 DNA follows: TGTTCCAGCAGCTCGGACTGGCCTAGCACAGATACGCAGTATTTT.